This entry lists 7 T cell receptor beta chains sequenced from one sample in a study of shared clonotypes between healthy human individuals. Naive CD8 cells comprised CD45RO-negative, CCR7-positively selected cells, excluding terminally differentiated effector memory CD45RA+ cells. Clones were read by immunoSEQ multiplex PCR, and TCRdb kept only the in-frame ones, dropping some. Among hundreds of thousands of clones listed, roughly 96% were seen once. Sequenced sample: naive CD8+ T cells sorted from blood. These receptor sequences come from a woman aged 25-40 years in good health.

V is TRBV27 and J is TRBJ1-1; D ambiguous. Germline CDR1 reads MNHEY; CDR2 reads SMNVEV (reference sequence). The V and J ends lost 2 bases and 4 bases respectively, with 17 bases between them. CDR3 length: 16 residues. CDR3 nucleotides: TGTGCCAGCAGTTTAAAGCCGCCAGAATTGGCCACTGAAGCTTTCTTT. Its protein is CASSLKPPELATEAFF.

The genes are TRBV6-4 and TRBJ2-3; D tentatively reads TRBD1 or TRBD2 (6 bases each). The CDR3 has 18 residues. V lost 3 bases and J lost 2, with 21 bases in between. The germline CDR1 and CDR2 sequences are MRHNA and SNTAGT. CDR3 region: CASSEVLGRGVFTDTQYF. In DNA, the CDR3 is TGTGCCAGCAGTGAAGTGCTCGGAAGGGGGGTATTCACAGATACGCAGTATTTT.

For the CDR3, the DNA is TGTGCCAGCAGTGAATTAGGCCCCAGCTCCTACAATGAGCAGTTCTTC. Protein product: CASSELGPSSYNEQFF. The chain carries TRBV2 and TRBJ2-1; D uncertain. CDR1 and CDR2 (germline): SNHLY, FYNNEI. The length of the CDR3 is 16 residues. V lost 2 bases to trimming and J lost 0 bases, with 11 bases between them.

The CDR3 bases are TGTGCCAGCAGCTTGGAGGGGGCGCTTACTGAAGCTTTCTTT. Translation gives CASSLEGALTEAFF. V and J are TRBV5-8 and TRBJ1-1; TRBD1 agrees at 7 bases. Germline-derived CDR1 and CDR2 are SGHTS and YDEGEE. J lost 5 bases, V lost 0 bases, and 4 bases had no gene match. This CDR3 region has 14 residues.

V and J are TRBV5-6 and TRBJ1-1; the D is unclear. The CDR3 covers 14 residues. V shed 2 bases and J shed 1 base, with 9 bases lying between them. Per the germline V gene, CDR1 is SGHDT and CDR2 is YYEEEE. CDR3 sequence reads: CASSFVMGNTEAFF. The CDR3 DNA sequence: TGTGCCAGCAGCTTTGTTATGGGGAACACTGAAGCTTTCTTT.

The chain carries TRBV2 and TRBJ2-3; no firm D call. CDR3 length: 14 amino acids. Trimming took 2 bases from V and 2 from J, leaving 8 bases between them. The germline V gene has CDR1 SNHLY and CDR2 FYNNEI. For the CDR3, the DNA is TGTGCCAGCAGTGAAACAGAGAACACAGATACGCAGTATTTT. Its protein product is CASSETENTDTQYF.

The chain couples TRBV10-1 to TRBJ1-1; 7 positions agree with TRBD1. This CDR3 contains 17 residues. Germline trimming cut 3 bases from V and 0 bases from J; bases unmatched to any gene: 10. Germline V gene lookup returns CDR1 WNHNN and CDR2 SYGVQD (reference sequence). This CDR3 is CASSDNARTGLNTEAFF. As DNA, the CDR3 is TGCGCCAGCAGTGACAACGCCAGGACAGGCTTGAACACTGAAGCTTTCTTT.